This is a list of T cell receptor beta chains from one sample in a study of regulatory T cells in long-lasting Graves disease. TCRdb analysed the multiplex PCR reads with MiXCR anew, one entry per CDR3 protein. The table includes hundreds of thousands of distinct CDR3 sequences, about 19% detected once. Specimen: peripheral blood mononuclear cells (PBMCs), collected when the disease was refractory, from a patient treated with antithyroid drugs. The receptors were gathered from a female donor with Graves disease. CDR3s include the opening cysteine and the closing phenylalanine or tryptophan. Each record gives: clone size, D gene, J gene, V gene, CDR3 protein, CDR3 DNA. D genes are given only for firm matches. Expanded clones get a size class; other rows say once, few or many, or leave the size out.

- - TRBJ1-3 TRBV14 CASSQDLGGTGNTIYF TGTGCCAGCAGCCAAGATCTGGGGGGAACTGGAAACACCATATATTTT
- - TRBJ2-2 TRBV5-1 CASSLTLDTGELLF TGCGCCAGCAGCTTGACCCTGGACACCGGGGAGCTGCTTTTT
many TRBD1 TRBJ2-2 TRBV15 CATSRDYRGTGELFF TGTGCCACCAGCAGAGATTACAGGGGGACCGGGGAGCTGTTTTTT
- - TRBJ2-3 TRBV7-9 CASSLPPGRDTQYF TGTGCCAGCAGCTTGCCCCCAGGGAGGGATACGCAGTATTTT
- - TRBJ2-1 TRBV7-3 CASSLLGSYNEQFF TGTGCCAGCAGCTTACTGGGTTCCTACAATGAGCAGTTCTTC
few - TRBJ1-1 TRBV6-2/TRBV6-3 CASSYSRSGNTEAFF TGTGCCAGCAGTTACTCGAGGTCAGGGAACACTGAAGCTTTCTTT
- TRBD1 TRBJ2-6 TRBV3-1 CASSQWTGVLSGANVLTF TGTGCCAGCAGCCAATGGACAGGGGTCCTCTCTGGGGCCAACGTCCTGACTTTC
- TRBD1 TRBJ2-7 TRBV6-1 CASLQGTGEQYF TGTGCCAGCTTACAGGGGACCGGAGAGCAGTACTTC
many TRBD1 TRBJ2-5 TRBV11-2 CASSSPGQIKETQYF TGTGCCAGCAGTTCCCCGGGACAGATAAAAGAGACCCAGTACTTC
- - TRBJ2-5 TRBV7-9 CASSSPSGVETQYF TGTGCCAGCAGCTCGCCGTCAGGGGTTGAGACCCAGTACTTC
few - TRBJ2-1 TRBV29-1 CSGRREWNNEQFF TGCAGCGGTAGAAGGGAGTGGAACAATGAGCAGTTCTTC
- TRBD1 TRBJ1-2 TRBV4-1 CASSQAGGGYGYTF TGCGCCAGCAGCCAAGCAGGGGGAGGGTATGGCTACACCTTC
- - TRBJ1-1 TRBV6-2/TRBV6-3 CASSYSRVFIKGSDTEAFF TGTGCCAGCAGTTACTCGCGGGTCTTCATTAAGGGATCGGACACTGAAGCTTTCTTT
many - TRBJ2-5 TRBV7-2 CASSLDTGEETQYF TGTGCCAGCAGCTTAGACACCGGAGAAGAGACCCAGTACTTC
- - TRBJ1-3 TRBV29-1 CSVATGNTIYF TGCAGCGTGGCTACTGGAAACACCATATATTTT
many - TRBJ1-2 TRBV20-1 CSAREGLGGDGGYTF TGCAGTGCTAGAGAAGGCTTAGGGGGAGACGGGGGCTACACCTTC
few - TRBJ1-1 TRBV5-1 CASSLIQGGTEAFF TGCGCCAGCAGCTTAATCCAGGGAGGGACTGAAGCTTTCTTT
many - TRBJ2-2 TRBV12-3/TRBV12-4 CASSLQKAGELFF TGTGCCAGCAGTTTACAGAAGGCCGGGGAGCTGTTTTTT
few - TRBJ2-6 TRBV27 CASGRGANVLTF TGTGCCAGTGGGCGGGGGGCCAACGTCCTGACTTTC
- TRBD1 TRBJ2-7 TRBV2 CASSAGQGILYEQYF TGTGCCAGCAGTGCGGGACAGGGAATCCTCTACGAGCAGTACTTC
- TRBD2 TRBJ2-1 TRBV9 CASSVEAGGDYNEQFF TGTGCCAGCAGCGTAGAAGCGGGAGGGGATTACAATGAGCAGTTCTTC
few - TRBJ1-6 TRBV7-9 CASSPGQSYYNSPLHF TGTGCCAGCAGCCCTGGACAGAGTTACTATAATTCACCCCTCCACTTT
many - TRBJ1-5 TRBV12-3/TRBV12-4 CASSLARGAAQPQHF TGTGCCAGCAGTTTAGCACGGGGGGCGGCTCAGCCCCAGCATTTT
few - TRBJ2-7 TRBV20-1 CSAGDPGGGPSYEQYF TGCAGTGCTGGCGACCCCGGGGGAGGTCCCTCCTACGAGCAGTACTTC
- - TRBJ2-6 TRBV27 CASSLLVTGANVLTF TGTGCCAGCAGTTTACTCGTGACTGGGGCCAACGTCCTGACTTTC
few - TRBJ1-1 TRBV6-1 CASRRSNLNTEAFF TGTGCCAGCAGGAGGAGCAACTTGAACACTGAAGCTTTCTTT
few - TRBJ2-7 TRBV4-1 CASSQAETSYEQYF TGCGCCAGCAGCCAAGCGGAAACTTCCTACGAGCAGTACTTC
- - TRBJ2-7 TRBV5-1 CASSLGGGGGEQYF TGCGCCAGCAGCTTGGGTGGAGGGGGAGGTGAACAGTACTTC
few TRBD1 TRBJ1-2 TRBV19 CASTTPGQGWGYTF TGTGCCAGTACCACCCCTGGACAGGGCTGGGGCTACACCTTC
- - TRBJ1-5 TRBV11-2 CASSPYPNNSNQPQHF TGTGCCAGCAGCCCCTACCCGAATAATAGCAATCAGCCCCAGCATTTT
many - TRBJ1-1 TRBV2 CASRLTEPGGEAFF TGTGCCAGCAGGCTGACAGAACCAGGCGGAGAAGCTTTCTTT
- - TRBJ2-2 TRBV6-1 CASSHPRDKKKAGELFF TGTGCCAGCAGTCACCCCCGGGACAAAAAAAAGGCCGGGGAGCTGTTTTTT
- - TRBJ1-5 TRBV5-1 CASIILINQPQHF TGCGCCAGCATTATCCTGATCAATCAGCCCCAGCATTTT
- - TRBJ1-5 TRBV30 CAWSSPGLGELGPQHF TGTGCCTGGAGTTCTCCGGGACTAGGGGAATTAGGGCCCCAGCATTTT
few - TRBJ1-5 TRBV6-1 CASRGWSNQPQHF TGTGCCAGCAGGGGATGGAGCAATCAGCCCCAGCATTTT
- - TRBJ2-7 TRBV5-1 CASSLFGPYEQYF TGCGCCAGCAGCTTGTTCGGTCCCTACGAGCAGTACTTC
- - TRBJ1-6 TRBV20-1 CSAREGVGNSPLHF TGCAGTGCTCGCGAGGGGGTCGGTAATTCACCCCTCCACTTT
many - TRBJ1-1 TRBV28 CASSPRGGGEAFF TGTGCCAGCAGTCCACGCGGCGGGGGTGAAGCTTTCTTT
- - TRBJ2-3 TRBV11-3 CASSPGLRTDTQYF TGTGCCAGCAGTCCCGGACTGCGCACAGATACGCAGTATTTT
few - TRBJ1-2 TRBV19 CASSKGGGAESYTF TGTGCCAGTAGTAAGGGCGGGGGGGCCGAGAGCTACACCTTC
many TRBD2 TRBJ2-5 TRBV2 CASLLAGRETQYF TGTGCCAGCTTACTAGCGGGACGAGAGACCCAGTACTTC
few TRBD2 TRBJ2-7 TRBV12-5 CASGLAGSYEQYF TGTGCTAGTGGTCTAGCGGGATCCTACGAGCAGTACTTC
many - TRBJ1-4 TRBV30 CAWSGRFKLFF TGTGCCTGGAGTGGCCGATTTAAACTGTTTTTT
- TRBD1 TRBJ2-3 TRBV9 CASSVEGQVTDTQYF TGTGCCAGCAGCGTAGAGGGACAGGTCACAGATACGCAGTATTTT
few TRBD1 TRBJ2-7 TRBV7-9 CASSLDRGGYEQYF TGTGCCAGCAGCTTGGACAGGGGTGGCTACGAGCAGTACTTC
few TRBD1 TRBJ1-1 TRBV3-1 CASSYSDRGRVYEAFF TGTGCCAGCAGCTACTCGGACAGGGGGCGCGTGTATGAAGCTTTCTTT
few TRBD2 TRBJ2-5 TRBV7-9 CASSLIGGRKDETQYF TGTGCCAGCAGCTTAATAGGCGGGAGGAAGGACGAGACCCAGTACTTC
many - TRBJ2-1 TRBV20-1 CSARSLNEQFF TGCAGTGCTAGATCGCTCAATGAGCAGTTCTTC
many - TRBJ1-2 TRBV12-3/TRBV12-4 CASSHWTAVDYGYTF TGTGCCAGCAGTCACTGGACAGCGGTTGACTATGGCTACACCTTC
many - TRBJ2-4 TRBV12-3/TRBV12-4 CASSLSTGARGEILAKNIQYF TGTGCCAGCAGTCTCTCCACAGGGGCGCGGGGAGAGATATTAGCCAAAAACATTCAGTACTTC
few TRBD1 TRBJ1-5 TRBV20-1 CSARDLTGVWNQPQHF TGCAGTGCTAGAGATCTTACAGGGGTCTGGAATCAGCCCCAGCATTTT
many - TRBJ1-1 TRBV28 CASSRVGDMNTEAFF TGTGCCAGCAGTCGAGTCGGGGATATGAACACTGAAGCTTTCTTT
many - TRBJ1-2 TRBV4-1 CASSPVWGYGYTF TGCGCCAGCAGCCCCGTTTGGGGGTATGGCTACACCTTC
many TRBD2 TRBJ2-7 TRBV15 CATSRVMTSGSHEQYF TGTGCCACCAGCAGAGTAATGACTAGCGGGAGTCACGAGCAGTACTTC
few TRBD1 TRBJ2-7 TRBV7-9 CASSSQGMTYEQYF TGTGCCAGCAGCTCACAGGGGATGACCTACGAGCAGTACTTC
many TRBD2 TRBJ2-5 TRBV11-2 CASSTFRLARGETQYF TGTGCCAGCAGCACCTTTCGACTAGCGAGGGGGGAGACCCAGTACTTC
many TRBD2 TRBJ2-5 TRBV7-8 CASSLVGLAGGETQYF TGTGCCAGCAGCTTGGTTGGACTAGCGGGGGGAGAGACCCAGTACTTC